Presented here are 26 T cell receptor beta chains from one specimen sequenced in a study of T-cell reconstitution after alpha-beta-depleted transplantation in children. Unique molecular identifiers were incorporated into the prepared TCRbeta library. TCRdb re-called the PCR reads with MiXCR, one entry per CDR3 protein. The sample holds fewer than 550,000 distinct CDR3 sequences, about an eighth seen once. The material sequenced was PBMCs, mostly from graft donor cells, taken 180 days after TCRalphabeta/CD19-depleted stem cell transplant. Every receptor here comes from a female patient aged 2 to 10 who had a stem cell transplant for aplastic anemia, so the T cells may come from the graft donor.

In its sample, this clonotype was seen a few times. The chain joins TRBV7-2 to TRBJ2-7; TRBD1 aligns across 8 bases. CDR1 is SGHTA, CDR2 FQGNSA, per germline. With 5 bases clipped from V and 5 bases from J, the junction kept 5 bases outside the gene matches. The CDR3 length is 13 residues. CDR3 sequence (DNA): TGTGCCAGCAGCGATTTGACAGGGGACGAGCAGTACGTC. It specifies CASSDLTGDEQYV.

This clonotype was seen a few times. The chain recombines TRBV12-3 or TRBV12-4 with TRBJ2-3; maybe TRBD2 (5 bases). V was trimmed by 3 bases and J by 3 bases, leaving 13 bases between them. The CDR3 consists of 15 residues. The CDR3, as DNA: TGTGCCAGCAGTTTGCTAGCTGGTTTTACAGATACGCAGTATTTT. Translation: CASSLLAGFTDTQYF.

This clonotype was seen more than once but under ten times. The chain has TRBV7-8 and TRBJ1-5; 8 bases match TRBD1. Germline CDR1 reads SGHVS; CDR2 reads FQNEAQ. The CDR3 length is 16 residues. Trimming cost V 2 bases and J 1 base; bases outside gene matches: 4. The CDR3 loop is CASSLTGDRSNQPQHF. In DNA, the CDR3 is TGTGCCAGCAGCTTAACAGGGGACAGGAGCAATCAGCCCCAGCATTTT.

This clonotype has a single count. This chain links TRBV15 with TRBJ2-7; D could derive from TRBD1 or TRBD2 (6 bases each). Looked up from germline, CDR1 is LNHNV and CDR2 is YYDKDF (reference sequence). This CDR3 comprises 16 residues. V shed 1 base and J shed 0 bases, with 13 bases lying between them. CDR3 DNA sequence: TGTGCCACCAGCAGAGGGGGGGCCGGGAACTCCTACGAGCAGTACTTC. Amino acids: CATSRGGAGNSYEQYF.

This clonotype was found a few times. J is TRBJ2-7 and V is TRBV15; 10 bases match TRBD1. Germline V gene lookup returns CDR1 LNHNV and CDR2 YYDKDF (reference sequence). The CDR3 has 15 amino acids. V was clipped by 6 bases and J by 4 bases; unmatched bases: 9. The CDR3: CATSRDRDRGYEQYF. The CDR3 DNA sequence: TGTGCCACCAGTCGCGACCGGGACAGGGGATACGAGCAGTACTTC.

This chain connects TRBV20-1 to TRBJ2-3, with 10 bases that match TRBD2. CDR1 DFQATT and CDR2 SNEGSKA come from the germline V gene (reference sequence). J gave up 0 bases and V 5 bases, and 2 bases lay outside the gene matches. The CDR3 totals 14 residues. The CDR3 nucleotides are TGCAGTGCTTCGACTAGCGGGAGCACAGATACGCAGTATTTT. The encoded protein is CSASTSGSTDTQYF.

This clonotype has only a few counts. The chain uses TRBV7-2 and TRBJ2-5, with 8 bases matching TRBD2. Germline V CDR1 and CDR2: SGHTA, FQGNSA. J was trimmed by 2 bases and V by 5 bases; bases with no gene match: 4. The CDR3 sequence is 14 residues long. The CDR3 loop reads CASSPQRGQETQYF. The CDR3 nucleotides read TGTGCCAGCAGCCCCCAGCGGGGGCAAGAGACCCAGTACTTC.

In its sample, this clonotype was seen a few times. The rearrangement links TRBV9 to TRBJ2-1, with TRBD1 matching over 9 bases. J lost 4 bases, V lost 3 bases, and 11 bases had no gene match. The CDR3 totals 17 residues. The germline V gene has CDR1 SGDLS and CDR2 YYNGEE. The CDR3: CASSATGGAFPYNEQFF. The CDR3 DNA sequence: TGTGCCAGCAGCGCCACAGGGGGCGCCTTCCCGTACAATGAGCAGTTCTTC.

The V call is TRBV20-1, the J call TRBJ2-1; no firm D call. Germline lookup yields CDR1 DFQATT and CDR2 SNEGSKA (reference sequence). V lost 1 base, J lost 7 bases, and 8 bases lay in between. The CDR3 loop spans 12 amino acids. The DNA of the CDR3 is TGCAGTGCTAGAGGGTCAGGAAATGAGCAGTTCTTC. It encodes CSARGSGNEQFF.

This clonotype was seen more than once but under ten times. The chain has TRBV6-5 and TRBJ1-3; maybe TRBD1 (5 bases). The CDR3 is made up of 14 amino acids. Germline CDR1 and CDR2: MNHEY and SVGAGI. The V gene lost 4 bases and the J gene lost 2 bases, with 9 bases spanning the gap. CDR3 protein: CASSSGSPGNTIYF. In DNA form, the CDR3 reads TGTGCCAGCAGTTCAGGGTCCCCTGGAAACACCATATATTTT.

The chain joins TRBV4-2 to TRBJ2-7; 15 nucleotides agree with TRBD2. This CDR3 is built from 16 residues. Germline trimming cut 4 bases from V and 5 bases from J; bases unmatched to any gene: 6. Germline V gene lookup returns CDR1 LGHNA and CDR2 YNFKEQ. The CDR3 DNA sequence: TGTGCCAGCAGCCTAGGGACTAGCGGGAGGCCCCACGAGCAGTACTTC. Translated: CASSLGTSGRPHEQYF.

This clonotype was seen more than once but under ten times. The CDR3 region is CSAGTSAWDTQYF. The CDR3 coding sequence is TGCAGCGCCGGGACTAGCGCATGGGATACGCAGTATTTT. V usage is TRBV29-1 and J usage is TRBJ2-3; 10 nucleotides match TRBD2. The germline gives CDR1 SQVTM, CDR2 ANQGSEA. J lost 6 bases, V lost 7 bases, and 7 bases had no gene match. CDR3 length: 13 residues.

The chain joins TRBV30 to TRBJ1-2; possible D gene TRBD1, 5 bases. Deletions cut 3 bases from V and 8 bases from J, with 13 bases between. The CDR3 extends over 12 amino acids. Germline V CDR1 and CDR2: GTSNPN, SVGIG (reference sequence). For the CDR3, the DNA is TGTGCCTGGAGCAGCGGGACCGAAGGCTACACCTTC. Translating it yields CAWSSGTEGYTF.

This clonotype was counted ten times or more. The rearrangement links TRBV20-1 to TRBJ2-3, with TRBD2 matching 7 bases. Losses at the gene ends were 1 base for V and 2 bases for J; bases not matched to a gene: 6. Germline CDR1 DFQATT, CDR2 SNEGSKA (reference sequence). The CDR3 runs 15 residues. The CDR3 spells CSARGKRGLTDTQYF. CDR3 DNA sequence: TGCAGTGCTAGAGGCAAGCGGGGCCTCACAGATACGCAGTATTTT.

This clonotype was picked up a small number of times. The chain has TRBV30 and TRBJ1-5; D is possibly TRBD1 (5 bases). The CDR3 is 15 residues long. The germline V and J ends were trimmed by 1 base and 0 bases, with 10 bases remaining between them. Germline lookup yields CDR1 GTSNPN and CDR2 SVGIG (reference sequence). CDR3 protein: CAWSGDSVSNQPQHF. The CDR3, as DNA: TGTGCCTGGAGTGGAGACAGTGTTAGCAATCAGCCCCAGCATTTT.

The chain carries TRBV5-1 and TRBJ2-4, with D unresolved. CDR1 SGHRS and CDR2 YFSETQ come from the germline V gene. CDR3 size: 16 residues. V was trimmed by 0 bases and J by 3 bases, leaving 13 bases between them. As DNA, the CDR3 is TGCGCCAGCAGCTTGGGTACATCATTACTCAAAAACATTCAGTACTTC. Translation: CASSLGTSLLKNIQYF. Supplemented by reference TRBV5-1 and TRBJ2-4, the full variable domain reads KAGVTQTPRYLIKTRGQQVTLSCSPISGHRSVSWYQQTPGQGLQFLFEYFSETQRNKGNFPGRFSGRQFSNSRSEMNVSTLELGDSALYLCASSLGTSLLKNIQYFGAGTRLSVL.

This clonotype was counted a few times. This chain joins TRBV2 and TRBJ1-1; tentative D call: TRBD1 (5 bases). V lost 2 bases and J lost 5, with 9 bases in between. This CDR3 has 13 amino acids. Germline V gives CDR1 SNHLY, CDR2 FYNNEI. The CDR3 protein is CASSERGTTEAFF. The CDR3 coding sequence is TGTGCCAGCAGTGAAAGGGGAACGACTGAAGCTTTCTTT.

This clonotype has more than one count but fewer than ten. The chain recombines TRBV3-1 with TRBJ2-2; the match to TRBD1 covers 10 bases. Germline lookup yields CDR1 LGHDT and CDR2 YNNKEL (reference sequence). V lost 6 bases and J lost 3; bases outside the gene matches: 4. There are 15 residues in the CDR3. CDR3: CASRRGQGYTGELFF. The CDR3, as DNA: TGTGCCAGCAGGCGGGGACAGGGGTACACCGGGGAGCTGTTTTTT.

This clonotype was counted many times. The CDR3 protein is CSATNFGETQYF. CDR3 in DNA: TGCAGTGCAACCAACTTTGGAGAGACCCAGTACTTC. The rearrangement joins TRBV20-1 to TRBJ2-5; D is uncertain. The CDR3 length is 12 residues. The V and J ends lost 6 bases and 4 bases respectively, with 12 bases between them. From germline, CDR1 is DFQATT and CDR2 SNEGSKA (reference sequence).

In this sample, this clonotype turned up many times. The chain carries TRBV5-1 and TRBJ2-1; unclear D gene. This CDR3 has 15 amino acids. The V gene's germline CDR1 is SGHRS and CDR2 YFSETQ. V lost 6 bases and J lost 1, with 14 bases in between. This chain's CDR3 is CASTLGSVSYNEQFF. The CDR3 region has the DNA TGCGCCAGCACACTTGGAAGCGTTTCCTACAATGAGCAGTTCTTC.

This clonotype occurred a few times. The V and J genes are TRBV9 and TRBJ2-5, with 10 bases aligning to TRBD1. Germline V lookup: CDR1 SGDLS, CDR2 YYNGEE. This CDR3 region has 17 residues. J was trimmed by 2 bases and V by 0 bases; bases with no gene match: 7. The CDR3 loop is CASSVGFRDRGQETQYF. Here the CDR3 DNA reads TGTGCCAGCAGCGTAGGGTTCCGGGACAGGGGTCAAGAGACCCAGTACTTC.

The chain recombines TRBV7-6 with TRBJ2-7, with 12 bases that match TRBD1. Germline V gene lookup returns CDR1 SGHVS and CDR2 FNYEAQ. V lost 4 bases to trimming and J lost 6 bases; unmatched junction nucleotides: 10. The length of the CDR3 is 16 residues. The CDR3 DNA reads TGTGCCAGCAGCTCCCAGGCCGGGACAGGGGGCTCCGAGCAGTACTTC. Amino acid sequence: CASSSQAGTGGSEQYF.

V and J are TRBV30 and TRBJ2-1; D possibly corresponds to TRBD2 (5 bases). The CDR3 contains 14 residues. Trimming cost V 4 bases and J 0 bases, with 10 bases left between them. CDR1 is GTSNPN, CDR2 SVGIG, per germline (reference sequence). Here the CDR3 DNA reads TGTGCCTGGAATCGGGGAGTCTCCTACAATGAGCAGTTCTTC. Its translation is CAWNRGVSYNEQFF.

The chain is built from TRBV5-1 and TRBJ2-5; 8 positions agree with TRBD2. V shed 4 bases and J 5 bases; nucleotides not matched to a gene: 7. CDR3 length: 14 residues. Germline values: CDR1 SGHRS, CDR2 YFSETQ. CDR3 in amino acids: CASSPRGGHETQYF. CDR3 in DNA: TGCGCCAGCAGCCCACGGGGGGGGCACGAGACCCAGTACTTC.

This clonotype was counted a few times. This rearrangement joins TRBV5-1 to TRBJ2-3; TRBD1 is a possible D gene (5 bases). V was clipped by 5 bases and J by 2 bases, with 9 bases between them. This CDR3 contains 13 residues. Germline V gene lookup returns CDR1 SGHRS and CDR2 YFSETQ. The CDR3 DNA follows: TGCGCCAGCAGTCCGGACAACACAGATACGCAGTATTTT. It translates to CASSPDNTDTQYF.

As to this clonotype: At one end the junction does not follow the germline gene, possibly because of a read error. The chain employs TRBV28 and TRBJ2-7; 7 nucleotides agree with TRBD1. Germline loops: CDR1 MDHEN, CDR2 SYDVKM. The CDR3 is 14 amino acids. CDR3: CASCLMGTAYEQYF. CDR3 in DNA: TGTGCCAGCTGTTTGATGGGGACAGCCTACGAGCAGTACTTC.